Shown below are 29 T cell receptor beta chains from a single sample sequenced in a study of blood T cell repertoires in COVID-19. The table came from immunoSEQ multiplex PCR; TCRdb's copy has only in-frame clones and leaves some out. The profile shows roughly 200,000 clones, about 81% of them singletons. Sequences were obtained from peripheral blood. Every receptor here comes from a woman of 80 years or more with COVID-19, enrolled during active disease.

The chain's CDR3 is CSASASGGAGEQETQYF. In DNA form, the CDR3 reads TGCAGTGCTAGTGCTAGCGGGGGGGCCGGTGAACAAGAGACCCAGTACTTC. This chain joins TRBV20-1 and TRBJ2-5, with 12 bases aligning to TRBD2. Trimming took 3 bases from V and 2 from J; bases not matched to a gene: 10. In germline, CDR1 is DFQATT, CDR2 SNEGSKA (reference sequence). The CDR3 runs 17 residues.

V gene TRBV5-6 combines with J gene TRBJ2-5; the D gene is possibly TRBD1 (5 bases). Deletions cut 1 base from V and 1 base from J, with 14 bases between. The CDR3 extends over 16 amino acids. Germline V gene data show CDR1 as SGHDT and CDR2 as YYEEEE. CDR3 amino acids: CASSLYRWGTQETQYF. CDR3 bases: TGTGCCAGCAGCTTGTACAGGTGGGGCACCCAAGAGACCCAGTACTTC.

About this clone itself: This CDR3 is also generated by other DNA sequences in the sample. The V call is TRBV18, the J call TRBJ1-1; TRBD1 is a possible D gene (6 bases). Per germline, CDR1 KGHSH and CDR2 LQKENI. V lost 4 bases, J lost 0 bases, and 9 bases lay in between. There are 14 residues in the CDR3. The CDR3 DNA reads as TGTGCCAGCTCACTACAGGGTCTGAACACTGAAGCTTTCTTT. This gives the protein CASSLQGLNTEAFF.

This clone appeared a single time. The genes are TRBV2 and TRBJ2-2; 7 nucleotides line up with TRBD2. The V and J ends lost 3 bases and 5 bases, in that order; junction bases with no gene match: 6. The length of the CDR3 is 15 residues. Germline V gene sequence: CDR1 SNHLY, CDR2 FYNNEI. As DNA, the CDR3 is TGTGCCAGCAGTGACGGGGGGACTCCGACCGGGGAGCTGTTTTTT. Translating it yields CASSDGGTPTGELFF.

This clone has just one count. This chain uses TRBV9 with TRBJ1-1, with D perhaps matching TRBD1 (6 bases). Germline CDR1 SGDLS, CDR2 YYNGEE. The V and J ends lost 0 bases and 1 base respectively, with 13 bases between them. This CDR3 has 16 residues. The CDR3 bases are TGTGCCAGCAGCGTAGCTTCAGGGGCGGGGAACACTGAAGCTTTCTTT. The encoded protein is CASSVASGAGNTEAFF.

The V and J genes are TRBV12-3 or TRBV12-4 and TRBJ2-3; D ambiguous. V shed 3 bases and J shed 8 bases, with 9 bases lying between them. The CDR3 has 12 residues. In DNA, the CDR3 is TGTGCCAGCAGTTTTGGTCCGAGTACGCAGTATTTT. As protein: CASSFGPSTQYF.

The gene calls are TRBV28 and TRBJ2-7, with D possibly TRBD1 on 6 matching bases. This CDR3 region has 13 residues. CDR1 and CDR2 from the germline V gene are MDHEN and SYDVKM. V was trimmed by 5 bases and J by 2 bases, leaving 10 bases between them. The CDR3 here is CASSLQGAYEQYF. Written as DNA, the CDR3 is TGTGCCAGCAGTCTACAGGGAGCCTACGAGCAGTACTTC.

This clone was found once. The chain links TRBV10-3 to TRBJ1-2; 10 bases align to TRBD1. This CDR3 comprises 14 residues. Germline trimming cut 6 bases from V and 4 bases from J; bases unmatched to any gene: 5. The V gene's germline CDR1 is ENHRY and CDR2 SYGVKD. The CDR3 bases are TGTGCCATCAGCTGGGGACAGGGGCCCTATGGCTACACCTTC. Translated: CAISWGQGPYGYTF.

The chain combines TRBV7-4 with TRBJ2-7; D unclear. V was cut by 1 base and J by 1 base, with 8 bases left in between. Germline lookup yields CDR1 SGHVT and CDR2 SQSDAQ. The CDR3 consists of 14 residues. The CDR3 DNA reads as TGTGCCAGCAGCTTAGATCGCAGATCCTACGAGCAGTACTTC. It codes for CASSLDRRSYEQYF.

J is TRBJ2-1 and V is TRBV27, with 10 bases identical to TRBD2. The CDR3 has 18 residues. Germline CDR1 is MNHEY and CDR2 is SMNVEV (reference sequence). With 1 base clipped from V and 1 base from J, the junction kept 7 bases outside the gene matches. Written as DNA, the CDR3 is TGTGCCAGCAGTTTATTTGGGACTAGCGCGATTTCCTACAATGAGCAGTTCTTC. Translating it yields CASSLFGTSAISYNEQFF.

The rearrangement links TRBV28 to TRBJ1-5; 9 positions match TRBD1. The germline V gene has CDR1 MDHEN and CDR2 SYDVKM. There are 15 residues in the CDR3. V lost 6 bases and J lost 1; bases outside the gene matches: 4. CDR3 bases: TGTGCCAGCAGAAGGGACAGGGTGAGCAATCAGCCCCAGCATTTT. Translating gives CASRRDRVSNQPQHF.

The chain combines TRBV29-1 with TRBJ2-5; TRBD1 matches 9 bases. This CDR3 spans 12 amino acids. The junction had 1 base not matched to a gene; V was cut back by 4 bases and J by 4 bases. Looked up from germline, CDR1 is SQVTM and CDR2 is ANQGSEA. The DNA for the CDR3 is TGCAGCGTTGGACAGGGGGGAGAGACCCAGTACTTC. Its translation: CSVGQGGETQYF.

The chain links TRBV6-1 to TRBJ1-1, with D possibly being TRBD1 (5 bases). V was trimmed by 3 bases and J by 0 bases, leaving 8 bases between them. The CDR3 runs to 14 residues. The germline CDR1 and CDR2 sequences are MNHNS and SASEGT. The CDR3 loop is CASSEDTVNTEAFF. The CDR3 bases are TGTGCCAGCAGTGAGGACACGGTGAACACTGAAGCTTTCTTT.

This rearrangement joins TRBV10-3 to TRBJ1-3; D is ambiguous. Deletions cut 2 bases from V and 3 bases from J, with 8 bases between. CDR1 ENHRY and CDR2 SYGVKD come from the germline V gene. This CDR3 has 14 residues. In DNA form, the CDR3 reads TGTGCCATCAGTGAGCCCCAGAATGGAAACACCATATATTTT. This translates into CAISEPQNGNTIYF.

The CDR3, as DNA: TGTGCCAGCAGTTTTAACGGGGTTAGACCCCTTGTCTACACCTTC. Translation gives CASSFNGVRPLVYTF. The chain recombines TRBV27 with TRBJ1-2; D is uncertain. The V and J ends lost 3 bases and 10 bases respectively, with 21 bases between them. The CDR3 consists of 15 residues. Germline CDR1 MNHEY, CDR2 SMNVEV (reference sequence).

The rearrangement joins TRBV7-8 to TRBJ2-1, with 10 bases matching TRBD1. CDR3 length: 17 amino acids. Germline lookup yields CDR1 SGHVS and CDR2 FQNEAQ. J gave up 5 bases and V 4 bases, and 11 bases lay outside the gene matches. CDR3 region: CASSSPFGQGDHNEQFF. In DNA form, the CDR3 reads TGTGCCAGCAGCTCTCCGTTTGGACAGGGGGACCACAATGAGCAGTTCTTC.

The J gene is TRBJ2-7, the V gene TRBV14; perhaps TRBD1 as D (6 bases). Germline V gives CDR1 SGHDN, CDR2 FVKESK. Trimming shortened V by 1 base and J by 0 bases, and 10 bases separated the two germline ends. This CDR3 has 15 amino acids. CDR3 DNA: TGTGCCAGCAGCCAAGGGACAGAGGTCTCCTACGAGCAGTACTTC. It specifies CASSQGTEVSYEQYF.

Many counts were recorded for this clone. V usage is TRBV19 and J usage is TRBJ2-2, with 10 bases matching TRBD2. J lost 6 bases, V lost 3 bases, and 1 base had no gene match. This CDR3 contains 14 residues. CDR1 and CDR2 (germline): LNHDA, SQIVND (reference sequence). In nucleotides, the CDR3 is TGTGCCAGTAGTATTGGACTAGCGGCCGGGGAGCTGTTTTTT. Translated: CASSIGLAAGELFF.

The V and J genes are TRBV6-1 and TRBJ2-1, with 10 bases that match TRBD1. V shed 4 bases, J shed 3 bases, and the junction held 9 bases outside the gene matches. Germline CDR1 MNHNS, CDR2 SASEGT. The CDR3 length is 17 residues. The CDR3 nucleotides are TGTGCCAGCAGTGGGTCTTCCGGGGACAGGGGCTACAATGAGCAGTTCTTC. Translation gives CASSGSSGDRGYNEQFF.

The chain combines TRBV7-9 with TRBJ1-4; D is ambiguous. The CDR3 sequence is 15 residues long. The ends were cut back, 1 base at V and 0 bases at J, with 6 bases in the middle. Germline CDR1 reads SEHNR; CDR2 reads FQNEAQ (reference sequence). Here the CDR3 DNA reads TGTGCCAGCAGCTTAGTCGGGGCAACTAATGAAAAACTGTTTTTT. It yields the protein CASSLVGATNEKLFF. Full variable domain (outside the CDR3, taken from reference TRBV7-9 and TRBJ1-4): DTGVSQNPRHKITKRGQNVTFRCDPISEHNRLYWYRQTLGQGPEFLTYFQNEAQLEKSRLLSDRFSAERPKGSFSTLEIQRTEQGDSAMYLCASSLVGATNEKLFFGSGTQLSVL.

The V and J genes are TRBV7-8 and TRBJ2-7; TRBD1 aligns across 9 bases. V dropped 1 base and J dropped 3; count of bases not matched to a gene: 4. Per the germline V gene, CDR1 is SGHVS and CDR2 is FQNEAQ. There are 15 residues in the CDR3. CDR3 loop: CASSLGDRARYEQYF. In nucleotides, the CDR3 is TGTGCCAGCAGCTTAGGGGACAGGGCCCGCTACGAGCAGTACTTC.

This sequence joins TRBV29-1 and TRBJ2-7; maybe TRBD1 (5 bases). Germline CDR1 SQVTM, CDR2 ANQGSEA. Trimming removed 5 bases at V and 1 base at J, with 12 bases between. CDR3 length equals 13 residues. CDR3 protein: CSVRQGSSYEQYF. CDR3 nucleotide sequence: TGCAGCGTTCGGCAGGGTTCATCCTACGAGCAGTACTTC.

The chain has TRBV7-8 and TRBJ1-2, with 9 bases matching TRBD1. This CDR3 contains 19 residues. Germline V gene sequence: CDR1 SGHVS, CDR2 FQNEAQ. Unmatched junction bases numbered 16, after V lost 1 base and J lost 4 bases. CDR3 in amino acids: CASSLVNPPGRTGAYGYTF. The CDR3 DNA is TGTGCCAGCAGCTTAGTAAATCCCCCCGGGAGGACAGGGGCCTATGGCTACACCTTC. Together with reference TRBV7-8 and TRBJ1-2, the CDR3 gives the full variable domain: GAGVSQSPRYKVAKRGQDVALRCDPISGHVSLFWYQQALGQGPEFLTYFQNEAQLDKSGLPSDRFFAERPEGSVSTLKIQRTQQEDSAVYLCASSLVNPPGRTGAYGYTFGSGTRLTVV.

The rearrangement links TRBV10-3 to TRBJ2-1, with D tentatively TRBD2 (7 bases). The CDR3 sequence is 13 residues long. Germline-derived CDR1 and CDR2 are ENHRY and SYGVKD. Trimming cost V 10 bases and J 8 bases, with 18 bases left between them. In nucleotides, the CDR3 is TGTGCCACCGTTGGAGGGGGGGGCTATGAGCAGTTCTTC. Residues: CATVGGGGYEQFF.

This chain joins TRBV7-8 and TRBJ2-7; D unclear. Germline lookup yields CDR1 SGHVS and CDR2 FQNEAQ. Trimming took 3 bases from V and 0 from J, leaving 9 bases between them. The CDR3 runs to 14 residues. The CDR3 protein is CASSLVTVSYEQYF. The DNA of the CDR3 is TGTGCCAGCAGCTTGGTCACAGTCTCCTACGAGCAGTACTTC.

In this sample, this clone turned up a few times. The chain recombines TRBV2 with TRBJ2-1, with D maybe TRBD1 (5 bases). Trimming removed 4 bases from V and 6 bases from J, with 7 bases in between. Germline values: CDR1 SNHLY, CDR2 FYNNEI. The CDR3 runs 12 residues. The CDR3 DNA is TGTGCCAGCAGTGGGGGCAGCAATGAGCAGTTCTTC. It is translated as CASSGGSNEQFF.

The chain combines TRBV5-4 with TRBJ2-3, with 15 bases matching TRBD2. The CDR3 extends over 16 amino acids. Trimming at V came to 3 bases and at J to 6 bases, leaving 5 bases not matched to a gene. Germline V lookup: CDR1 SGHNT, CDR2 YYREEE (reference sequence). The CDR3 here is CASSWTSGGALDTQYF. CDR3 nucleotide sequence: TGTGCCAGCAGCTGGACTAGCGGGGGGGCCCTGGATACGCAGTATTTT.

The chain joins TRBV6-5 to TRBJ2-2; TRBD1 is a possible D gene (5 bases). CDR1 MNHEY and CDR2 SVGAGI come from the germline V gene. V was trimmed by 7 bases and J by 4 bases, leaving 16 bases between them. The CDR3 contains 15 residues. The CDR3 nucleotides are TGTGCCAGCAAGGGGCAGGCGTCGTTCACCGGGGAGCTGTTTTTT. Amino acids: CASKGQASFTGELFF.

The sample holds one count of this clone. The V call is TRBV6-5, the J call TRBJ1-4; 12 bases are shared with TRBD1. Germline V gives CDR1 MNHEY, CDR2 SVGAGI. The V segment lost 6 bases and the J segment 7 bases; nucleotides outside the gene matches: 3. This CDR3 has 14 amino acids. In DNA, the CDR3 is TGTGCCAGCAGGGGACAGGGGGCAGGTGAAAAACTGTTTTTT. Residues: CASRGQGAGEKLFF.